Presented here are 26 T cell receptor beta chains from one specimen sequenced in a study of shared T cell receptors in the human thymus. Assay used: immunoSEQ multiplex PCR; TCRdb lists only in-frame clones, some missing. This table has about 710,000 clones, about 90% appearing once. These data also featured in a second study, about human thymus T cells.

Sequencing input: thymocytes. The receptor source for this set is a boy younger than two with a congenital heart defect.

The J gene is TRBJ1-1, the V gene TRBV7-2; D ambiguous. Trimming stripped 1 base from V and 8 bases from J, with 14 bases between. This CDR3 comprises 14 residues. In germline, CDR1 is SGHTA, CDR2 FQGNSA. Here the CDR3 DNA reads TGTGCCAGCAGCTTAGTGTCGGCTTCTAGCGAAGCTTTCTTT. This encodes CASSLVSASSEAFF.

This clone has just one count. V and J are TRBV28 and TRBJ1-4; D is possibly TRBD1 (5 bases). This CDR3 contains 20 residues. Deletions cut 4 bases from V and 2 bases from J, with 26 bases between. Per the germline V gene, CDR1 is MDHEN and CDR2 is SYDVKM. The CDR3, as DNA: TGTGCCAGCAGTTCACACCACGTCGGGGGAGTATCGTCGACTAATGAAAAACTGTTTTTT. Residues: CASSSHHVGGVSSTNEKLFF.

The CDR3 DNA sequence: TGTGCCAGCAGTTTATGGACTAGCGGGAGCTACGAGCAGTACTTC. Its protein is CASSLWTSGSYEQYF. J is TRBJ2-7 and V is TRBV6-5, with 13 nucleotides matching TRBD2. Germline lookup yields CDR1 MNHEY and CDR2 SVGAGI. This CDR3 comprises 15 residues. Trimming cost V 4 bases and J 3 bases; bases outside gene matches: 3.

This sequence joins TRBV6-5 and TRBJ2-7; 10 nucleotides agree with TRBD1. This CDR3 has 15 amino acids. The ends lost 6 bases at V and 3 bases at J; junction bases unmatched: 8. Per germline, CDR1 MNHEY and CDR2 SVGAGI. The CDR3 loop is CASSHPGQGIYEQYF. CDR3 nucleotide sequence: TGTGCCAGCAGCCATCCGGGACAGGGGATCTACGAGCAGTACTTC.

This chain joins TRBV5-4 and TRBJ2-2; no reliable D call. CDR1 is SGHNT, CDR2 YYREEE, per germline (reference sequence). V was trimmed by 1 base and J by 1 base, leaving 5 bases between them. The CDR3 spans 14 residues. This CDR3 reads CASSLTENTGELFF. CDR3 sequence (DNA): TGTGCCAGCAGCTTGACTGAGAACACCGGGGAGCTGTTTTTT.

The V call is TRBV30, the J call TRBJ2-7, with TRBD1 matching 7 bases. Per germline, CDR1 GTSNPN and CDR2 SVGIG (reference sequence). The CDR3 runs to 13 residues. Germline trimming cut 5 bases from V and 1 base from J; bases unmatched to any gene: 5. The CDR3 reads CAWDRVPSYEQYF. The CDR3, as DNA: TGTGCCTGGGACAGGGTCCCTTCCTACGAGCAGTACTTC.

The rearrangement links TRBV6-1 to TRBJ2-5, with D maybe TRBD2 (7 bases). Germline-derived CDR1 and CDR2 are MNHNS and SASEGT. V lost 4 bases to trimming and J lost 4 bases, with 22 bases between them. This CDR3 region has 17 residues. The CDR3 region is CASSGGGGAGVPETQYF. Written as DNA, the CDR3 is TGTGCCAGCAGTGGCGGGGGCGGTGCAGGGGTCCCAGAGACCCAGTACTTC.

This chain links TRBV6-5 with TRBJ2-7, with 7 bases identical to TRBD1. After removal of 5 bases from V and 6 bases from J, the junction contained 7 bases not matched to a gene. Looked up from germline, CDR1 is MNHEY and CDR2 is SVGAGI. The CDR3 runs 13 residues. This CDR3 is CASSELRGREQYF. The CDR3 nucleotides read TGTGCCAGCAGTGAGCTAAGGGGGCGCGAGCAGTACTTC.

This clone came up a few times. V gene TRBV5-1 combines with J gene TRBJ1-1; 8 bases are shared with TRBD1. The CDR3 is made up of 18 amino acids. Germline V gives CDR1 SGHRS, CDR2 YFSETQ. Losses at the gene ends were 1 base for V and 11 bases for J; bases not matched to a gene: 22. The CDR3 nucleotides read TGCGCCAGCAGCTTGATCGGGCCCGCGGGGAGACAGGGGTTTAAGGCTTTCTTT. Translation gives CASSLIGPAGRQGFKAFF.

The chain joins TRBV19 to TRBJ1-2; TRBD1 matches at 9 bases. In germline, CDR1 is LNHDA, CDR2 SQIVND (reference sequence). The CDR3 length is 16 residues. Unmatched junction bases numbered 12, after V lost 5 bases and J lost 5 bases. The CDR3 sequence: CASSPSWTGVSYGYTF. The CDR3 DNA is TGTGCCAGTAGTCCCAGCTGGACAGGGGTCTCATATGGCTACACCTTC.

CDR3 loop: CASSQVGTALTLAKNIQYF. In DNA form, the CDR3 reads TGCGCCAGCAGCCAAGTAGGGACAGCCCTCACTCTAGCCAAAAACATTCAGTACTTC. The V gene is TRBV4-1, the J gene TRBJ2-4, with 7 bases identical to TRBD1. The germline V gene has CDR1 MGHRA and CDR2 YSYEKL. With V trimmed by 1 base and J by 0 bases, 12 bases remained unmatched. The CDR3 is 19 residues long.

The gene calls are TRBV28 and TRBJ2-2, with D hard to call. CDR1 is MDHEN, CDR2 SYDVKM, per germline. This CDR3 comprises 14 residues. V was pared by 6 bases and J by 1 base, with 9 bases between. The DNA of the CDR3 is TGTGCCAGCAGACCAAACAGGAACACCGGGGAGCTGTTTTTT. Translated, it gives CASRPNRNTGELFF.

V gene TRBV11-2 combines with J gene TRBJ1-2, with D possibly being TRBD1 (6 bases). CDR1 and CDR2 from the germline V gene are SGHAT and FQNNGV. The V and J ends lost 4 bases and 10 bases respectively, with 10 bases between them. CDR3 length: 11 residues. CDR3 residues: CASSYPGDYTF. Written as DNA, the CDR3 is TGTGCCAGCAGCTACCCAGGGGACTACACCTTC.

The rearrangement uses TRBV28 and TRBJ2-5; 11 bases match TRBD2. Germline trimming cut 7 bases from V and 3 bases from J; bases unmatched to any gene: 10. The CDR3 is 16 residues long. In germline, CDR1 is MDHEN, CDR2 SYDVKM. The CDR3 reads CASTRETSGNEETQYF. CDR3 nucleotides: TGTGCCAGCACCCGGGAGACTAGCGGGAATGAAGAGACCCAGTACTTC.

Worth noting for this clone: One end of the junction fails to match germline, which may point to a read error. The V and J genes are TRBV27 and TRBJ2-2; D is perhaps TRBD2 (5 bases). CDR1 and CDR2 from the germline V gene are MNHEY and SMNVEV (reference sequence). The CDR3 totals 14 residues. The CDR3: CVSQDPRRSGELFF. CDR3 nucleotide sequence: TGTGTCAGCCAGGACCCTCGGAGGTCCGGGGAGCTGTTTTTT.

The chain couples TRBV6-1 to TRBJ1-2, with D possibly matching TRBD1 (5 bases). Germline V gene lookup returns CDR1 MNHNS and CDR2 SASEGT. The length of the CDR3 is 16 residues. V gave up 1 base and J gave up 0 bases, with 12 bases separating them. The CDR3: CASSEEYRGTNYGYTF. The CDR3 region has the DNA TGTGCCAGCAGTGAAGAGTATCGGGGGACTAACTATGGCTACACCTTC.

The V and J genes are TRBV21-1 and TRBJ2-1; the table's D call TRBD2 went unverified against the DNA. TRBV21-1 is an annotated pseudogene. The CDR3 has 15 amino acids. Here the CDR3 DNA reads TGTGCCAGCGTCCAAATTCGGGGGGCCTACAATGAGCAGTTCTTC. Its protein is CASVQIRGAYNEQFF.

V is TRBV28 and J is TRBJ2-2; 7 bases line up with TRBD1. The CDR3 is made up of 12 amino acids. From germline, CDR1 is MDHEN and CDR2 SYDVKM. J lost 8 bases, V lost 6 bases, and 3 bases had no gene match. CDR3 in amino acids: CASSLTGGELFF. The DNA for the CDR3 is TGTGCCAGCAGCTTGACAGGGGGGGAGCTGTTTTTT. Variable domain in full (rest from reference TRBV28 and TRBJ2-2): DVKVTQSSRYLVKRTGEKVFLECVQDMDHENMFWYRQDPGLGLRLIYFSYDVKMKEKGDIPEGYSVSREKKERFSLILESASTNQTSMYLCASSLTGGELFFGEGSRLTVL.

This clone was recorded a few times. The chain joins TRBV4-1 to TRBJ2-5, with 7 nucleotides matching TRBD1. This CDR3 comprises 16 residues. The germline V gene encodes CDR1 MGHRA and CDR2 YSYEKL. V shed 2 bases, J shed 2 bases, and the junction held 8 bases outside the gene matches. CDR3 in DNA: TGCGCCAGCAGCCAACCGGGACAGCCGATTCAAGAGACCCAGTACTTC. Encoded protein: CASSQPGQPIQETQYF.

The chain recombines TRBV6-5 with TRBJ1-4; 9 positions match TRBD1. The CDR3 length is 15 residues. After removal of 6 bases from V and 8 bases from J, the junction contained 10 bases not matched to a gene. CDR1 and CDR2 (germline): MNHEY, SVGAGI. The DNA for the CDR3 is TGTGCCAGCAGACAGGGGGCCTCACGGAGGGAAAAACTGTTTTTT. Translation: CASRQGASRREKLFF.

The chain employs TRBV9 and TRBJ2-2; TRBD2 matches at 9 bases. CDR3 length: 16 residues. In germline, CDR1 is SGDLS, CDR2 YYNGEE. Trimming took 0 bases from V and 0 from J; bases not matched to a gene: 0. CDR3 region: CASSVASGANTGELFF. The CDR3, as DNA: TGTGCCAGCAGCGTAGCTAGCGGGGCGAACACCGGGGAGCTGTTTTTT. Using reference TRBV9 and TRBJ2-2 for the parts outside the CDR3, the full variable domain is DSGVTQTPKHLITATGQRVTLRCSPRSGDLSVYWYQQSLDQGLQFLIQYYNGEERAKGNILERFSAQQFPDLHSELNLSSLELGDSALYFCASSVASGANTGELFFGEGSRLTVL.

The chain couples TRBV14 to TRBJ2-7; 8 nucleotides align to TRBD2. Germline V CDR1 and CDR2: SGHDN, FVKESK. The V gene end was trimmed by 0 bases and the J gene end by 4 bases; junction bases not matched to a gene: 2. The CDR3 is 14 residues long. CDR3 amino acids: CASSQEASGYEQYF. In DNA, the CDR3 is TGTGCCAGCAGCCAAGAGGCTAGCGGGTACGAGCAGTACTTC.

Here the CDR3 reads CASSSDRGNQPQHF. Here the CDR3 DNA reads TGTGCCAGCTCATCAGACAGGGGCAATCAGCCCCAGCATTTT. The chain carries TRBV18 and TRBJ1-5; TRBD1 matches at 7 bases. V lost 5 bases and J lost 2; bases outside the gene matches: 3. Germline V gene lookup returns CDR1 KGHSH and CDR2 LQKENI. CDR3 length: 14 residues.

This chain joins TRBV7-3 and TRBJ1-2; TRBD1 agrees at 7 bases. The CDR3 has 13 residues. After removal of 3 bases from V and 6 bases from J, the junction contained 4 bases not matched to a gene. Germline V gives CDR1 SGHTA, CDR2 FQGTGA. The CDR3 nucleotides read TGTGCCAGCAGCTTGGGGACAGACCATGGCTACACCTTC. The encoded protein is CASSLGTDHGYTF. Complete variable domain (other parts from reference TRBV7-3 and TRBJ1-2): GAGVSQTPSNKVTEKGKYVELRCDPISGHTALYWYRQSLGQGPEFLIYFQGTGAADDSGLPNDRFFAVRPEGSVSTLKIQRTERGDSAVYLCASSLGTDHGYTFGSGTRLTVV.

The rearrangement uses TRBV4-3 and TRBJ2-7; TRBD1 agrees at 10 bases. V shed 0 bases, J shed 6 bases, and the junction held 8 bases outside the gene matches. From germline, CDR1 is LGHNA and CDR2 YSLEER. The CDR3 loop spans 16 amino acids. The DNA for the CDR3 is TGCGCCAGCAGCCAAGATCGGAGGACAGGGGGGCGCGAGCAGTACTTC. Translating it yields CASSQDRRTGGREQYF.

CDR3 sequence (DNA): TGCGCCAGCACGGGGAGTTTGGATACGCAGTATTTT. Residues: CASTGSLDTQYF. The V and J genes are TRBV5-1 and TRBJ2-3; maybe TRBD2 (5 bases). This CDR3 is built from 12 residues. Germline loops: CDR1 SGHRS, CDR2 YFSETQ. V was trimmed by 6 bases and J by 6 bases, leaving 11 bases between them.